This T cell receptor beta chain was captured by sequencing in a study of Graves' ophthalmopathy and Graves' hyperthyroidism. About the study: Peripheral blood sampling preceded any treatment and occurred at initial diagnosis.

This CDR3 comprises 12 residues. V was pared by 3 bases and J by 7 bases, with 3 bases of the junction left unmatched. Exclusion applied to patients with other autoimmune diseases, uncontrolled infections, pregnancy or lactation. As the template, RNA transcripts were used to amplify TCR beta CDR3 regions. Second-round multiplex PCR came after a first-round RT-PCR that employed HTBI primers. MiXCR was run by TCRdb on the multiplex PCR reads, yielding one entry per CDR3 protein. This table has hundreds of thousands of distinct CDR3 sequences, about a fifth appearing once. This clonotype was recorded at least ten times. Antigen: not known. Study-wide results and caveats: Blood samples also showed most expanded thyroid clonotypes exceeding 0.001 frequency.

The sequence derives from a woman aged 18-29 years with stable Graves' hyperthyroidism. Some clones in this sample may be carry-over from other donors' samples. The sample consisted of peripheral blood. The genes are TRBV12-3 or TRBV12-4 and TRBJ2-7, with 7 positions matching TRBD2. The CDR3 DNA is TGTGCCAGCAGTTTGTGGCGGGGGGAGCAGTACTTC. Protein: CASSLWRGEQYF.